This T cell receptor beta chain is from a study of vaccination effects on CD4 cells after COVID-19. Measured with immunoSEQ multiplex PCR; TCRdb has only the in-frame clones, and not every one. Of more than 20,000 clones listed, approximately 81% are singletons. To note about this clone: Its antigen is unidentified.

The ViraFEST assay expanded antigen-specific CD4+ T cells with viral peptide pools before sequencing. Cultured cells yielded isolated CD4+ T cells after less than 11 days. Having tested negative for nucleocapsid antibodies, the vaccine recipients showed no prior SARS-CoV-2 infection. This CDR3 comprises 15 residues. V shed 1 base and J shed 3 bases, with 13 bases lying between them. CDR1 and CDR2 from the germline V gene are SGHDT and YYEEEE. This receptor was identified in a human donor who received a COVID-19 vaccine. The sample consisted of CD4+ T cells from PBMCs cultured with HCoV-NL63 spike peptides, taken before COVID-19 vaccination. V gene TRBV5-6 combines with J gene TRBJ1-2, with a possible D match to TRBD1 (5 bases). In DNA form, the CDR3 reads TGTGCCAGCAGCTTGAGCCTGGACACGTACTATGGCTACACCTTC. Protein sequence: CASSLSLDTYYGYTF.